The 29 T cell receptor beta chains listed next were all sequenced from one sample in a study of beta chain features in type 1 diabetes. Overall study findings and caveats: Shorter TCRB CDR3s, moderately but significantly so, were found in Type 1 diabetes patients in all four CD4+ subsets.

Expressed TCRB transcripts were sequenced after all isolated RNA was converted to cDNA. Clones were read by immunoSEQ multiplex PCR, and TCRdb kept only the in-frame ones, dropping some. The sample contains 250,000 to 300,000 clones, over 11% of which appear only once. Their specific antigens are unknown. What was sequenced was naive CD4+ T cells from blood. The receptor source for this set is a man between 25 and 39 years old with type 1 diabetes.

This chain uses TRBV7-9 with TRBJ2-5; the match to TRBD2 covers 13 bases. V trimming: 5 bases; J trimming: 5 bases; junction bases outside the gene matches: 14. This CDR3 spans 18 amino acids. In germline, CDR1 is SEHNR, CDR2 FQNEAQ (reference sequence). CDR3 in amino acids: CASSPKGLAGVGRETQYF. The CDR3 DNA reads as TGTGCCAGCAGCCCAAAAGGACTAGCGGGAGTTGGCCGGGAGACCCAGTACTTC.

The rearrangement links TRBV10-3 to TRBJ1-2; possible D gene TRBD1, 5 bases. Trimming took off 3 bases at V and 1 base at J, with 15 bases between the two ends. CDR3 length equals 16 residues. CDR1 and CDR2 (germline): ENHRY, SYGVKD. The DNA of the CDR3 is TGTGCCATCAGTGACCGCGACAGAGAACTTAACTATGGCTACACCTTC. The encoded protein is CAISDRDRELNYGYTF.

The CDR3 sequence is CASSPTSAGANVLTF. DNA for the CDR3: TGTGCCAGCAGCCCGACTAGCGCTGGGGCCAACGTCCTGACTTTC. The chain recombines TRBV13 with TRBJ2-6, with 8 bases matching TRBD2. The trim removed 5 bases at V and 2 bases at J, leaving 2 bases unmatched. Germline V gene sequence: CDR1 PRHDT, CDR2 FYEKMQ (reference sequence). The length of the CDR3 is 15 residues. Using reference TRBV13 and TRBJ2-6 for the parts outside the CDR3, the full variable domain is AAGVIQSPRHLIKEKRETATLKCYPIPRHDTVYWYQQGPGQDPQFLISFYEKMQSDKGSIPDRFSAQQFSDYHSELNMSSLELGDSALYFCASSPTSAGANVLTFGAGSRLTVL.

This clone was counted only a few times. The CDR3 DNA sequence: TGTGCCAGCAGCGCCGGGACAGGGCCCTCAGAAGCTTTCTTT. It encodes CASSAGTGPSEAFF. The chain has TRBV5-4 and TRBJ1-1, with 9 positions matching TRBD1. The germline V gene encodes CDR1 SGHNT and CDR2 YYREEE (reference sequence). The CDR3 contains 14 residues. The V and J ends lost 4 bases and 8 bases, in that order; junction bases with no gene match: 9. Full variable domain (missing parts from reference TRBV5-4 and TRBJ1-1): ETGVTQSPTHLIKTRGQQVTLRCSSQSGHNTVSWYQQALGQGPQFIFQYYREEENGRGNFPPRFSGLQFPNYSSELNVNALELDDSALYLCASSAGTGPSEAFFGQGTRLTVV.

The chain has TRBV29-1 and TRBJ2-1, with D uncertain. V gave up 6 bases and J gave up 15 bases, with 18 bases separating them. CDR3 length: 11 residues. The germline V gene encodes CDR1 SQVTM and CDR2 ANQGSEA. CDR3 protein: CSVAYRAIPFF. The CDR3, as DNA: TGCAGCGTCGCATATCGAGCGATTCCGTTCTTC.

This chain connects TRBV2 to TRBJ2-1; the match to TRBD2 covers 7 bases. Germline-derived CDR1 and CDR2 are SNHLY and FYNNEI. The CDR3 contains 15 residues. The V segment lost 1 base and the J segment 5 bases; nucleotides outside the gene matches: 5. The CDR3 protein is CASSEGWEGHNEQFF. Written as DNA, the CDR3 is TGTGCCAGCAGTGAAGGGTGGGAGGGGCACAATGAGCAGTTCTTC.

The chain combines TRBV28 with TRBJ1-4; D is ambiguous. The V gene's germline CDR1 is MDHEN and CDR2 SYDVKM. With 4 bases removed from V and 8 bases from J, the gap between germline ends came to 17 bases. CDR3 length equals 15 residues. The CDR3 loop reads CASSSPSLRAEKLFF. CDR3 DNA: TGTGCCAGCAGTTCTCCGTCCCTACGCGCCGAAAAACTGTTTTTT.

The V and J genes are TRBV7-2 and TRBJ2-3; maybe TRBD2 (5 bases). CDR3 length: 12 residues. Trimming left V 3 bases short and J 5 bases short, with 6 bases between. Germline lookup yields CDR1 SGHTA and CDR2 FQGNSA. The DNA of the CDR3 is TGTGCCAGCAGCTTCGGAGGAGATACGCAGTATTTT. It translates to CASSFGGDTQYF.

V gene TRBV7-8 combines with J gene TRBJ1-2; 10 nucleotides agree with TRBD1. The CDR3 length is 17 residues. Per germline, CDR1 SGHVS and CDR2 FQNEAQ. The junction had 5 bases not matched to a gene; V was cut back by 0 bases and J by 1 base. The CDR3 region has the DNA TGTGCCAGCAGCTTAGCGGACAGGGGGACGCTTAACTATGGCTACACCTTC. Translation: CASSLADRGTLNYGYTF.

In nucleotides, the CDR3 is TGTGCCAGCAGCCTGGACAGGGAATATGGCTACACCTTC. Translating it yields CASSLDREYGYTF. The V gene is TRBV14, the J gene TRBJ1-2, with 8 nucleotides matching TRBD1. The CDR3 contains 13 residues. Germline V lookup: CDR1 SGHDN, CDR2 FVKESK. V lost 4 bases, J lost 5 bases, and 3 bases stayed unmatched.

In its sample, this clone was seen a few times. The chain joins TRBV30 to TRBJ2-7; maybe TRBD2 (6 bases). Germline CDR1 reads GTSNPN; CDR2 reads SVGIG (reference sequence). Trimming pared 3 bases from V and 3 bases from J, leaving 15 bases between. The CDR3 runs 14 residues. The CDR3: CAWREAGFYYEQYF. The CDR3 DNA reads TGTGCCTGGAGGGAAGCGGGTTTTTACTACGAGCAGTACTTC. Filled out from reference TRBV30 and TRBJ2-7, the complete variable domain reads SQTIHQWPATLVQPVGSPLSLECTVEGTSNPNLYWYRQAAGRGLQLLFYSVGIGQISSEVPQNLSASRPQDRQFILSSKKLLLSDSGFYLCAWREAGFYYEQYFGPGTRLTVT.

This clone has ten or more counts. The gene calls are TRBV18 and TRBJ2-5, with a weak D call TRBD2 (6 bases). V lost 5 bases and J 4 bases, leaving 11 bases between the germline ends. Germline V lookup: CDR1 KGHSH, CDR2 LQKENI. This CDR3 has 13 amino acids. This CDR3 reads CASSSGGGETQYF. In DNA form, the CDR3 reads TGTGCCAGCTCATCCGGGGGAGGAGAGACCCAGTACTTC.

The chain has TRBV18 and TRBJ1-5, with TRBD1 identical over 7 bases. This CDR3 is built from 13 residues. Germline V gene lookup returns CDR1 KGHSH and CDR2 LQKENI. V lost 4 bases, J lost 9 bases, and 6 bases stayed unmatched. CDR3 sequence: CASSRNQGGPQHF. For the CDR3, the DNA is TGTGCCAGCTCACGTAACCAGGGGGGGCCCCAGCATTTT.

This clone was observed a handful of times. The chain joins TRBV29-1 to TRBJ1-1; D gene uncertain. Germline loops: CDR1 SQVTM, CDR2 ANQGSEA. Trimming removed 0 bases from V and 0 bases from J, with 5 bases in between. The CDR3 contains 13 residues. The CDR3 region is CSVEDLMNTEAFF. CDR3 DNA sequence: TGCAGCGTTGAAGATCTAATGAACACTGAAGCTTTCTTT.

V is TRBV5-4 and J is TRBJ2-6; TRBD2 is a possible D gene (6 bases). Trimming pared 4 bases from V and 4 bases from J, leaving 15 bases between. The CDR3 runs to 16 residues. Germline CDR1 reads SGHNT; CDR2 reads YYREEE (reference sequence). CDR3 sequence: CASSPGGTGGANVLTF. In DNA, the CDR3 is TGTGCCAGCAGCCCCGGCGGGACGGGAGGGGCCAACGTCCTGACTTTC.

This clone has more than one count but fewer than ten. The chain links TRBV2 to TRBJ2-3; D gene ambiguous. The V end was cut by 4 bases, the J end by 2 bases, with 4 bases between. The length of the CDR3 is 12 residues. Germline-derived CDR1 and CDR2 are SNHLY and FYNNEI. The CDR3 sequence: CASSADTDTQYF. CDR3 in DNA: TGTGCCAGCAGTGCAGACACAGATACGCAGTATTTT. The whole variable domain, filled in from reference TRBV2 and TRBJ2-3, reads EPEVTQTPSHQVTQMGQEVILRCVPISNHLYFYWYRQILGQKVEFLVSFYNNEISEKSEIFDDQFSVERPDGSNFTLKIRSTKLEDSAMYFCASSADTDTQYFGPGTRLTVL.

The chain carries TRBV5-4 and TRBJ2-3, with a tentative D call TRBD2 (6 bases). Per germline, CDR1 SGHNT and CDR2 YYREEE (reference sequence). Trimming removed 4 bases at V and 2 bases at J, with 23 bases between. This CDR3 comprises 18 residues. DNA of the CDR3: TGTGCCAGCAGCGGGGGGTTGCTGGGGAGGTATTTCACAGATACGCAGTATTTT. Encoded protein: CASSGGLLGRYFTDTQYF.

This clone was counted a few times. The chain carries TRBV5-1 and TRBJ2-5, with D possibly matching TRBD1 (7 bases). Trimming took off 2 bases at V and 2 bases at J, with 16 bases between the two ends. CDR1 and CDR2 (germline): SGHRS, YFSETQ. CDR3 size: 16 residues. The CDR3 loop reads CASSFVRGTEQETQYF. The CDR3 nucleotides are TGCGCCAGCAGCTTTGTTCGCGGGACAGAGCAAGAGACCCAGTACTTC.

This clone was seen more than once but under ten times. The rearrangement joins TRBV7-2 to TRBJ2-1, with D possibly TRBD1 on 6 matching bases. Germline lookup yields CDR1 SGHTA and CDR2 FQGNSA. V lost 3 bases to trimming and J lost 10 bases, with 10 bases between them. The CDR3 totals 12 residues. The DNA of the CDR3 is TGTGCCAGCAGCTTTCCACAGGGAGAGCAGTTCTTC. Translated: CASSFPQGEQFF.

This sequence joins TRBV2 and TRBJ2-5; possible D gene TRBD1, 8 bases. The germline V and J ends were trimmed by 3 bases and 5 bases, with 16 bases remaining between them. The CDR3 consists of 15 residues. Germline CDR1 is SNHLY and CDR2 is FYNNEI. As DNA, the CDR3 is TGTGCCAGCAGTGATAACAGGGGGGGAAGTGAGACCCAGTACTTC. This codes for CASSDNRGGSETQYF. Complete variable domain (other parts from reference TRBV2 and TRBJ2-5): EPEVTQTPSHQVTQMGQEVILRCVPISNHLYFYWYRQILGQKVEFLVSFYNNEISEKSEIFDDQFSVERPDGSNFTLKIRSTKLEDSAMYFCASSDNRGGSETQYFGPGTRLLVL.

This clone was seen a few times. The rearrangement links TRBV28 to TRBJ2-5; a possible D gene is TRBD1 (6 bases). Trimming pared 7 bases from V and 5 bases from J, leaving 14 bases between. The CDR3 runs to 13 residues. Germline lookup yields CDR1 MDHEN and CDR2 SYDVKM. In DNA, the CDR3 is TGTGCCAGCACCCCGACAGGCGGTGAGACCCAGTACTTC. Translating it yields CASTPTGGETQYF.

This clone was seen only a few times. The chain couples TRBV4-2 to TRBJ2-7, with D perhaps TRBD1 (6 bases). Germline CDR1 reads LGHNA; CDR2 reads YNFKEQ. The CDR3 covers 14 residues. Trimming cost V 6 bases and J 3 bases, with 15 bases left between them. The CDR3 spells CASSAPGVHYEQYF. CDR3 nucleotides: TGTGCCAGCAGTGCCCCAGGGGTTCACTACGAGCAGTACTTC.

The genes are TRBV11-3 and TRBJ2-6; 9 nucleotides line up with TRBD1. The ends lost 4 bases at V and 1 base at J; junction bases unmatched: 2. The CDR3 contains 16 residues. Germline V gives CDR1 SGHNT, CDR2 YENEEA. The CDR3: CASSSGTGSGANVLTF. CDR3 coding DNA: TGTGCCAGCAGCTCCGGGACAGGGTCTGGGGCCAACGTCCTGACTTTC.

The gene calls are TRBV5-1 and TRBJ2-5; 13 nucleotides align to TRBD2. Germline V gives CDR1 SGHRS, CDR2 YFSETQ. The CDR3 covers 18 residues. V lost 2 bases, J lost 3 bases, and 10 bases stayed unmatched. CDR3 coding DNA: TGCGCCAGCAGCTTCCTTGGGACTAGCGGGAAATCTAAAGAGACCCAGTACTTC. Protein sequence: CASSFLGTSGKSKETQYF. Using reference TRBV5-1 and TRBJ2-5 for the parts outside the CDR3, the full variable domain is KAGVTQTPRYLIKTRGQQVTLSCSPISGHRSVSWYQQTPGQGLQFLFEYFSETQRNKGNFPGRFSGRQFSNSRSEMNVSTLELGDSALYLCASSFLGTSGKSKETQYFGPGTRLLVL.

This clone was seen more than once but under ten times. The chain links TRBV5-4 to TRBJ2-3; TRBD2 matches 9 bases. V shed 4 bases and J 3 bases; nucleotides not matched to a gene: 9. Germline V lookup: CDR1 SGHNT, CDR2 YYREEE (reference sequence). This CDR3 is 16 amino acids long. The CDR3 region has the DNA TGTGCCAGCAGCATGATAGCGGGAGCCGTTACAGATACGCAGTATTTT. It specifies CASSMIAGAVTDTQYF.

V and J are TRBV2 and TRBJ2-7; D gene ambiguous. CDR1 is SNHLY, CDR2 FYNNEI, per germline. The CDR3 is made up of 10 amino acids. V lost 9 bases and J 5 bases, leaving 8 bases between the germline ends. The CDR3 is CARSPDEQYF. The CDR3 nucleotides are TGTGCCAGGTCCCCCGACGAGCAGTACTTC.

This chain connects TRBV2 to TRBJ2-5; D is perhaps TRBD2 (5 bases). Per the germline V gene, CDR1 is SNHLY and CDR2 is FYNNEI. Trimming removed 5 bases at V and 5 bases at J, with 21 bases between. CDR3 length equals 16 residues. DNA for the CDR3: TGTGCCAGCAGTTTACAGACCCGGGAATACTCCGAGACCCAGTACTTC. The encoded protein is CASSLQTREYSETQYF.

This chain joins TRBV7-9 and TRBJ2-7, with 10 bases aligning to TRBD1. The CDR3 contains 14 residues. V lost 3 bases, J lost 5 bases, and 4 bases stayed unmatched. Germline loops: CDR1 SEHNR, CDR2 FQNEAQ (reference sequence). The CDR3 loop is CASSFRQGADEQYF. DNA of the CDR3: TGTGCCAGCAGCTTTAGACAGGGGGCGGACGAGCAGTACTTC.

This chain uses TRBV5-1 with TRBJ2-6, with D possibly being TRBD1 (7 bases). V was clipped by 4 bases and J by 1 base, with 21 bases between them. The CDR3 runs to 19 residues. Germline V CDR1 and CDR2: SGHRS, YFSETQ. The CDR3: CASSRINRGLVSGANVLTF. The CDR3 coding sequence is TGCGCCAGCAGCAGAATCAACAGGGGACTGGTATCTGGGGCCAACGTCCTGACTTTC. Together with reference TRBV5-1 and TRBJ2-6, the CDR3 gives the full variable domain: KAGVTQTPRYLIKTRGQQVTLSCSPISGHRSVSWYQQTPGQGLQFLFEYFSETQRNKGNFPGRFSGRQFSNSRSEMNVSTLELGDSALYLCASSRINRGLVSGANVLTFGAGSRLTVL.